Described below is a single T cell receptor beta chain sequence and its context. Its antigen remains unidentified. No base qualities exist here, and no much larger clone lies one base off it. The data were obtained in a study of T cells in localized non-small cell lung cancer (TCRdb year 2020). A note on the overall study: Comparing tumors with uninvolved tumor-adjacent lungs, the study looked at the T cell repertoires of 200 to 250 patients with early-stage NSCLC. The cohort comprised a few hundred treatment-naïve NSCLC patients with resected, localized lung tumors. A mean age of approximately 66 years was recorded for the NSCLC patients, of whom 120 to 150 were male and about a hundred were female. Paper-wide results and their limitations: Because multi-region tumor sequencing was not done, intratumor heterogeneity could not be ruled out. Because the study design was exploratory, TCR variables were selected using unadjusted p-values without false-discovery rate correction. Uninvolved tumor-adjacent lung showed the highest T cell clonality, higher than tumor, which suggests more focused antigenic responses in the uninvolved tumor-adjacent lung. A median of about 55 of the top 100 tumor clones were detected in paired uninvolved adjacent lung, and 28 of these tumor clones were also found among the top 100 clones of the paired uninvolved adjacent lung. Higher T cell density in blood was associated with longer overall survival, whereas higher clonality in adjacent lung was associated with shorter survival.

Including cysteine and phenylalanine, the CDR3 has 12 amino acids. The DNA shown is the 36-base CDR3, in frame from base 1. V is shortened by 5 bases, J by 4 bases, and the region joining them spans 10 bases. CDR1 and CDR2, per the germline V gene, are SQVTM and ANQGSEA. At diagnosis, tumor, uninvolved tumor-adjacent lung and peripheral blood were collected and then preserved as a mix of FFPE and fresh-frozen material. For TCR repertoire profiling, blood samples were analyzed in the form of peripheral blood mononuclear cells. TCR beta CDR3 regions were sequenced from DNA using the immunoSEQ Assay. As for how the authors treated the data: To compute T cell density, TCR beta template counts were normalized to usable DNA, which was estimated by amplifying housekeeping genes. Richness was estimated using the preseqR package, with extrapolation to 400,000 templates for PBMC samples and to 120,000 templates for tissue samples. Clonality was defined as one minus Pielou's evenness. Differential abundance testing on productive amino-acid clonotypes, with a minimum total count of 5 and an alpha of 0.1, was used to identify tissue-enriched TCRs. The Jaccard Index and the Morisita Overlap Index were used to measure repertoire overlap between compartments. GLIPH grouped TCR beta CDR3s together with public tetramer-defined viral CDR3s, and a viral motif had to include at least three viral sequences and also show V-gene enrichment. TCRdb mirrors the immuneACCESS table, restricted to in-frame sequences. Some clones are absent from its copies; in checked studies, under half trace to an unresolved V gene, and the reason for the others is unknown. Clonal size and the V and J genes are those of that table, whereas D and trimming came from the DNA. The sample table shows 100,000 to 150,000 clones, and around 90% are seen once. Of the sample, around 1.5% falls within the top ten clones.

The sequence came from a female donor aged 60 or older with stage I lung adenocarcinoma. Source: peripheral blood, taken before any cancer treatment. The chain employs TRBV29-1 and TRBJ2-3, with the identity of the D gene unclear. The CDR3 region has the sequence CSVKQAADTQYF. DNA sequence: TGCAGCGTTAAGCAGGCTGCAGATACGCAGTATTTT.